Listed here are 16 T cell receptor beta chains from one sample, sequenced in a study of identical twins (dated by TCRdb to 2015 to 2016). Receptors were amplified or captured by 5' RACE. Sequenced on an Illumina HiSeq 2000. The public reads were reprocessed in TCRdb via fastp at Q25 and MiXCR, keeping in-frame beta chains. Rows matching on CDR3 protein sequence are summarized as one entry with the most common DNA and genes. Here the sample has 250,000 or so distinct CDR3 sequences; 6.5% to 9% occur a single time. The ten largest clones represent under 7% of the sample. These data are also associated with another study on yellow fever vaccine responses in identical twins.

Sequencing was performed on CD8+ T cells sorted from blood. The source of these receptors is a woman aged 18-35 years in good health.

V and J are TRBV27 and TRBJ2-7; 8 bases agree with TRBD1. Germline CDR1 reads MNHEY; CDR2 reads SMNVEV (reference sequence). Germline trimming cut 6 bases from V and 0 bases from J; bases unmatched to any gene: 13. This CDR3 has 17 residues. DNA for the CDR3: TGTGCCAGCAGCCCCAGGCACCGGGACAGGAGCTCCTACGAGCAGTACTTC. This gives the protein CASSPRHRDRSSYEQYF.

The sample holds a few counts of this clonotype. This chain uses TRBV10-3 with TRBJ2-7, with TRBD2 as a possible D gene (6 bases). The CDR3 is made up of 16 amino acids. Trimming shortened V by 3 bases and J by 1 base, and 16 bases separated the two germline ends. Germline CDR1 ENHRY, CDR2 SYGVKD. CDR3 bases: TGTGCCATCAGTGACCCAGAGGGCGGGAAATCCTACGAGCAGTACTTC. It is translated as CAISDPEGGKSYEQYF.

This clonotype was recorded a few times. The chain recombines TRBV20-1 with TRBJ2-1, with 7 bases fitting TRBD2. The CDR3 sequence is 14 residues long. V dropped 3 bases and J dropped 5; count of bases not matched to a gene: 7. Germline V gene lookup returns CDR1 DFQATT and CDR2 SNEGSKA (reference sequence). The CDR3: CSASLAEADNEQFF. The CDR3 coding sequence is TGCAGTGCTAGTCTAGCGGAGGCCGACAATGAGCAGTTCTTC.

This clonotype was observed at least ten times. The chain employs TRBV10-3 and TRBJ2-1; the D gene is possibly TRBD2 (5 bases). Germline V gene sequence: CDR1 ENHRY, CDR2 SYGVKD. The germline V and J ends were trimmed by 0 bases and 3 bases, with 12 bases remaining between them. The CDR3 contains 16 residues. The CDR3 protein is CAISESEGRNYNEQFF. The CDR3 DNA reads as TGTGCCATCAGTGAGTCCGAGGGCCGCAACTACAATGAGCAGTTCTTC.

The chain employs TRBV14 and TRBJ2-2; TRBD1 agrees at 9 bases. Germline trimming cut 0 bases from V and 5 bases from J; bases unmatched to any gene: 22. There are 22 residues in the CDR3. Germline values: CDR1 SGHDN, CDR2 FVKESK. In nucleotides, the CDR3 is TGTGCCAGCAGCCAAGAACTGCCACCACCGGGACAGGGTTTAATGAGGACCGGGGAGCTGTTTTTT. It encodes CASSQELPPPGQGLMRTGELFF. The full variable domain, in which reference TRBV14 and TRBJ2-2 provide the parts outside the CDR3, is EAGVTQFPSHSVIEKGQTVTLRCDPISGHDNLYWYRRVMGKEIKFLLHFVKESKQDESGMPNNRFLAERTGGTYSTLKVQPAELEDSGVYFCASSQELPPPGQGLMRTGELFFGEGSRLTVL.

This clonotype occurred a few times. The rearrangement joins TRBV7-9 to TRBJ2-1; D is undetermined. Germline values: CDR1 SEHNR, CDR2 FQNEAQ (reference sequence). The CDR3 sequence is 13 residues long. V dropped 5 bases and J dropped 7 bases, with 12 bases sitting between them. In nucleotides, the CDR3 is TGTGCCAGCAGCGGACGAGACGGGAATGAGCAGTTCTTC. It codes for CASSGRDGNEQFF.

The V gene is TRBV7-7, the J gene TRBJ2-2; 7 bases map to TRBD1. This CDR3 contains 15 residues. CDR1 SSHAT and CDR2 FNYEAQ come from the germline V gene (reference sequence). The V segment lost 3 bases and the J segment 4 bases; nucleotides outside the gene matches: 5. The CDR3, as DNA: TGTGCCAGCAGCTTGAGGGGGCTGGGCACCGGGGAGCTGTTTTTT. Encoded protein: CASSLRGLGTGELFF.

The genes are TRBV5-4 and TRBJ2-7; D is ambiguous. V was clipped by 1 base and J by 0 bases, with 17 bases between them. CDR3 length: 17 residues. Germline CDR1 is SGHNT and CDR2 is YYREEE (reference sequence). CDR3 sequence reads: CASSLRAVGPSSYEQYF. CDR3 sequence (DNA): TGTGCCAGCAGCTTGAGGGCCGTTGGGCCTAGCTCCTACGAGCAGTACTTC.

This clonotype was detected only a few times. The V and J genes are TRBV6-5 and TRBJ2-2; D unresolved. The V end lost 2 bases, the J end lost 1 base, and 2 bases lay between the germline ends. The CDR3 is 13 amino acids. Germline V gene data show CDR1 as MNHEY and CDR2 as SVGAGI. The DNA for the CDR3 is TGTGCCAGCAGTTACCTGAACACCGGGGAGCTGTTTTTT. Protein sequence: CASSYLNTGELFF.

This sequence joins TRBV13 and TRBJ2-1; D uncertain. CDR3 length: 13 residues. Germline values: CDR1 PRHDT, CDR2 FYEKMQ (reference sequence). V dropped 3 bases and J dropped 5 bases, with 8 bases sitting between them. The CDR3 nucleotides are TGTGCCAGCAGCTTCTTTCAGCACAATGAGCAGTTCTTC. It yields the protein CASSFFQHNEQFF.

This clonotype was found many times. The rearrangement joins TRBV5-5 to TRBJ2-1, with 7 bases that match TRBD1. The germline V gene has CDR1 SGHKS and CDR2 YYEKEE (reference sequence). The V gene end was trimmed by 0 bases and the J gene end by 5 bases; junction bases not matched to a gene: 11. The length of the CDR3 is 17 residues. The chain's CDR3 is CASSLAPLDRLNNEQFF. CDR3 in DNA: TGTGCCAGCAGCTTGGCCCCACTGGACAGGCTTAACAATGAGCAGTTCTTC.

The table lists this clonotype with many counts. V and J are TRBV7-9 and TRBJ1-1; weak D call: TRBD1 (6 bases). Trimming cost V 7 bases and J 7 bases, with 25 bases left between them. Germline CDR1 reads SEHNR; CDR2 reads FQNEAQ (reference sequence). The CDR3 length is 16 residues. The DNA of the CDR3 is TGTGCCAGCACCGACGTGGGGGGCCCATGGGGGGGTGAAGCTTTCTTT. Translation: CASTDVGGPWGGEAFF. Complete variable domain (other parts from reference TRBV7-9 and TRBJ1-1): DTGVSQNPRHKITKRGQNVTFRCDPISEHNRLYWYRQTLGQGPEFLTYFQNEAQLEKSRLLSDRFSAERPKGSFSTLEIQRTEQGDSAMYLCASTDVGGPWGGEAFFGQGTRLTVV.

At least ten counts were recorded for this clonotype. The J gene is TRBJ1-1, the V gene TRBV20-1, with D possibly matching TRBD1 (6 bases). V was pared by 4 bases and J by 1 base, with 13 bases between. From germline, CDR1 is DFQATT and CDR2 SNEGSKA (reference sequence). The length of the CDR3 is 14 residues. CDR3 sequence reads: CSANPPDRNTEAFF. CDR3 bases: TGCAGTGCTAACCCACCGGACAGGAACACTGAAGCTTTCTTT.

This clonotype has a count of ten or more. Here the CDR3 reads CASSLGETGELFF. Written as DNA, the CDR3 is TGTGCCAGCAGTTTAGGAGAAACCGGGGAGCTGTTTTTT. The chain has TRBV12-3 or TRBV12-4 and TRBJ2-2; unclear D gene. V was shortened by 1 base and J by 5 bases, with 5 bases between the two germline ends. The CDR3 loop spans 13 amino acids.

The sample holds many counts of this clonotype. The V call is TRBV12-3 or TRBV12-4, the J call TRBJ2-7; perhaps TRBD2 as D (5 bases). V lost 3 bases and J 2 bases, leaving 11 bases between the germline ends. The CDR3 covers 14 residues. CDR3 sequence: CASSFGELTYEQYF. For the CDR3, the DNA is TGTGCCAGCAGTTTTGGGGAGTTAACCTACGAGCAGTACTTC.

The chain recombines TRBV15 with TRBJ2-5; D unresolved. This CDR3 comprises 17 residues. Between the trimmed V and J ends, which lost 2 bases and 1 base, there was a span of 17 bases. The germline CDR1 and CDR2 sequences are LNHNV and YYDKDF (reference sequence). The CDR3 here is CATSRIGSGALQETQYF. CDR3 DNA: TGTGCCACCAGCAGAATTGGGTCTGGTGCCCTCCAAGAGACCCAGTACTTC. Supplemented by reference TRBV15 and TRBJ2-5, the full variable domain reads DAMVIQNPRYQVTQFGKPVTLSCSQTLNHNVMYWYQQKSSQAPKLLFHYYDKDFNNEADTPDNFQSRRPNTSFCFLDIRSPGLGDTAMYLCATSRIGSGALQETQYFGPGTRLLVL.